Below are 24 T cell receptor beta chains sequenced from a single sample in a study of T cells in localized non-small cell lung cancer. Measured with immunoSEQ multiplex PCR; TCRdb has only the in-frame clones, and not every one. This table has approximately 89,000 clones, around 80% appearing once. The source was PBMCs, collected before any cancer treatment. These receptors were obtained from a man between 35 and 75 years old with stage II squamous cell lung carcinoma.

The chain joins TRBV4-1 to TRBJ1-6; D is unresolved. The CDR3 totals 15 residues. Germline values: CDR1 MGHRA, CDR2 YSYEKL. Trimming removed 4 bases from V and 8 bases from J, with 15 bases in between. DNA for the CDR3: TGCGCCAGCAGCCGACCTCTGAGGGATCATTCACCCCTCCACTTT. Amino acid sequence: CASSRPLRDHSPLHF.

The genes are TRBV6-1 and TRBJ2-5, with unresolved D. The ends were cut back, 7 bases at V and 2 bases at J, with 8 bases in the middle. The CDR3 runs 12 residues. Germline V gene lookup returns CDR1 MNHNS and CDR2 SASEGT. For the CDR3, the DNA is TGTGCCAGCACACAGTCTCAAGAGACCCAGTACTTC. It specifies CASTQSQETQYF.

The J gene is TRBJ1-5, the V gene TRBV19; D perhaps matches TRBD1 (6 bases). The CDR3 spans 15 residues. V shed 3 bases and J shed 4 bases, with 13 bases lying between them. Germline V gene lookup returns CDR1 LNHDA and CDR2 SQIVND (reference sequence). The CDR3 loop reads CASSINGQNNQPQHF. In nucleotides, the CDR3 is TGTGCCAGTAGTATTAACGGACAGAATAATCAGCCCCAGCATTTT.

The chain links TRBV28 to TRBJ2-7, with 8 bases identical to TRBD1. The germline CDR1 and CDR2 sequences are MDHEN and SYDVKM. This CDR3 region has 17 residues. V lost 3 bases to trimming and J lost 0 bases; unmatched junction nucleotides: 10. The CDR3 protein is CASSFPRQGISSYEQYF. The CDR3 coding sequence is TGTGCCAGCAGTTTCCCCCGACAGGGGATTAGCTCCTACGAGCAGTACTTC.

This clone was recorded a few times. Written as DNA, the CDR3 is TGTGCCACCAGCAAACGTGGAAGGATCACTGAAGCTTTCTTT. Residues: CATSKRGRITEAFF. This chain joins TRBV15 and TRBJ1-1; D is ambiguous. Germline V gene sequence: CDR1 LNHNV, CDR2 YYDKDF (reference sequence). This CDR3 has 14 residues. V was cut by 4 bases and J by 4 bases, with 13 bases left in between.

This rearrangement joins TRBV7-9 to TRBJ2-7; D call uncertain. The germline V and J ends were trimmed by 5 bases and 2 bases, with 10 bases remaining between them. From germline, CDR1 is SEHNR and CDR2 FQNEAQ (reference sequence). CDR3 size: 13 residues. CDR3 nucleotide sequence: TGTGCCAGCAGCGACGGTAACACCTACGAGCAGTACTTC. It translates to CASSDGNTYEQYF.

This chain connects TRBV6-1 to TRBJ2-5, with unresolved D. CDR3 length: 12 residues. Germline CDR1 MNHNS, CDR2 SASEGT. V lost 2 bases and J lost 5, with 6 bases in between. CDR3 in amino acids: CASSESWETQYF. The CDR3 region has the DNA TGTGCCAGCAGTGAATCTTGGGAGACCCAGTACTTC.

V is TRBV6-5 and J is TRBJ1-1; 7 nucleotides match TRBD1. The CDR3 is made up of 13 amino acids. V shed 7 bases, J shed 1 base, and the junction held 3 bases outside the gene matches. Germline CDR1 reads MNHEY; CDR2 reads SVGAGI. CDR3 DNA sequence: TGTGCCAGCACCCGGACAGGGAACACTGAAGCTTTCTTT. Translating it yields CASTRTGNTEAFF.

The chain uses TRBV4-1 and TRBJ2-7, with D hard to call. The CDR3 runs to 14 residues. Trimming pared 4 bases from V and 6 bases from J, leaving 16 bases between. Germline V gene lookup returns CDR1 MGHRA and CDR2 YSYEKL. The CDR3 reads CASSPGGTPFEQYF. The CDR3 DNA is TGCGCCAGCAGCCCCGGCGGCACTCCATTCGAGCAGTACTTC.

The chain has TRBV4-2 and TRBJ2-5, with D perhaps being TRBD1 or TRBD2 (5 bases each). Per germline, CDR1 LGHNA and CDR2 YNFKEQ. The V gene lost 0 bases and the J gene lost 4 bases, with 9 bases spanning the gap. This CDR3 is built from 14 residues. The CDR3 region is CASSQERGPETQYF. As DNA, the CDR3 is TGTGCCAGCAGCCAAGAGAGGGGTCCAGAGACCCAGTACTTC.

The chain carries TRBV2 and TRBJ1-1; D is uncertain. Germline V CDR1 and CDR2: SNHLY, FYNNEI. This CDR3 comprises 13 residues. V was clipped by 7 bases and J by 2 bases, with 11 bases between them. The CDR3 here is CASKAGPNTEAFF. In DNA, the CDR3 is TGTGCCAGCAAGGCCGGGCCTAACACTGAAGCTTTCTTT.

This chain links TRBV15 with TRBJ1-1; D is undetermined. This CDR3 region has 14 residues. From germline, CDR1 is LNHNV and CDR2 YYDKDF (reference sequence). V dropped 1 base and J dropped 3 bases, with 9 bases sitting between them. The CDR3, as DNA: TGTGCCACCAGCAGAGGGACTATGGACACTGAAGCTTTCTTT. This codes for CATSRGTMDTEAFF.

The chain uses TRBV28 and TRBJ2-2; 7 nucleotides agree with TRBD1. Germline V gene data show CDR1 as MDHEN and CDR2 as SYDVKM. The V segment lost 6 bases and the J segment 6 bases; nucleotides outside the gene matches: 10. CDR3 length: 15 residues. CDR3 in amino acids: CASRTGQLLSGELFF. The CDR3 DNA is TGTGCCAGCAGAACGGGACAGCTACTCTCCGGGGAGCTGTTTTTT.

The V and J genes are TRBV9 and TRBJ1-2; D unresolved. The ends were cut back, 0 bases at V and 4 bases at J, with 13 bases in the middle. The CDR3 runs 15 residues. Germline lookup yields CDR1 SGDLS and CDR2 YYNGEE. In nucleotides, the CDR3 is TGTGCCAGCAGCGTAGTCCCCCAAACATCCTATGGCTACACCTTC. Translated, it gives CASSVVPQTSYGYTF.

The chain employs TRBV15 and TRBJ1-1; no clear D. The CDR3 totals 13 residues. Between the trimmed V and J ends, which lost 0 bases and 4 bases, there was a span of 6 bases. The V gene's germline CDR1 is LNHNV and CDR2 YYDKDF (reference sequence). As DNA, the CDR3 is TGTGCCACCAGCAGAGATTTAGGCACTGAAGCTTTCTTT. Translated: CATSRDLGTEAFF.

The CDR3 DNA reads TGTGCCAGCAGTGAAGGCCAAACAGAGCTCACTGAAGCTTTCTTT. It specifies CASSEGQTELTEAFF. The chain recombines TRBV6-1 with TRBJ1-1; D remains unclear. This CDR3 contains 15 residues. V was shortened by 1 base and J by 4 bases, with 13 bases between the two germline ends. Germline V gene data show CDR1 as MNHNS and CDR2 as SASEGT.

The chain is built from TRBV7-2 and TRBJ2-3; weak D call: TRBD2 (5 bases). The V end was cut by 2 bases, the J end by 0 bases, with 6 bases between. Looked up from germline, CDR1 is SGHTA and CDR2 is FQGNSA. The CDR3 is 14 amino acids. In DNA form, the CDR3 reads TGTGCCAGCAGCTTACAGCGGAGCACAGATACGCAGTATTTT. It codes for CASSLQRSTDTQYF.

V gene TRBV4-1 combines with J gene TRBJ2-3; D call uncertain. Germline CDR1 reads MGHRA; CDR2 reads YSYEKL. The CDR3 loop spans 14 amino acids. Trimming removed 4 bases at V and 2 bases at J, with 10 bases between. In DNA, the CDR3 is TGCGCCAGCAGCCCTTGGACCAACACAGATACGCAGTATTTT. Its protein product is CASSPWTNTDTQYF.

V is TRBV11-3 and J is TRBJ2-2; D is undetermined. CDR3 length: 12 residues. Germline V CDR1 and CDR2: SGHNT, YENEEA. CDR3 sequence (DNA): TGTGCAACTAAGCCAAACACCGGGGAGCTGTTTTTT. Protein product: CATKPNTGELFF.

The chain combines TRBV7-2 with TRBJ2-7, with D perhaps TRBD1 or TRBD2 (5 bases each). CDR1 is SGHTA and CDR2 is FQGNSA in the germline V gene. CDR3 length equals 12 residues. V lost 4 bases to trimming and J lost 12 bases, with 16 bases between them. CDR3 bases: TGTGCCAGCAGCTCGGGACCTTCCCGGCTGTACTTC. This encodes CASSSGPSRLYF.

A single count supports this clone. The chain employs TRBV6-6 and TRBJ2-1; no reliable D call. Germline-derived CDR1 and CDR2 are MNHNY and SVGAGI (reference sequence). Trimming cost V 7 bases and J 7 bases, with 11 bases left between them. The CDR3 length is 12 residues. CDR3 protein: CASTLSRNEQFF. The CDR3 DNA sequence: TGTGCCAGCACCCTTTCAAGGAATGAGCAGTTCTTC.

The gene calls are TRBV30 and TRBJ2-2; unclear D gene. The CDR3 spans 13 residues. The V gene's germline CDR1 is GTSNPN and CDR2 SVGIG (reference sequence). Trimming stripped 4 bases from V and 0 bases from J, with 6 bases between. CDR3 residues: CAWTAANTGELFF. In DNA form, the CDR3 reads TGTGCCTGGACAGCCGCGAACACCGGGGAGCTGTTTTTT.

The chain uses TRBV5-6 and TRBJ2-7; no reliable D call. V lost 5 bases to trimming and J lost 0 bases, with 9 bases between them. The germline V gene has CDR1 SGHDT and CDR2 YYEEEE. The CDR3 consists of 13 residues. CDR3 amino acids: CASRRHHSYEQYF. CDR3 DNA: TGTGCCAGCAGACGACACCACTCCTACGAGCAGTACTTC.

The chain carries TRBV9 and TRBJ1-6; D is perhaps TRBD1 (6 bases). Germline loops: CDR1 SGDLS, CDR2 YYNGEE. CDR3 length: 14 residues. V was shortened by 3 bases and J by 8 bases, with 12 bases between the two germline ends. The CDR3 protein is CASSGGGGDSPLHF. The CDR3 region has the DNA TGTGCCAGCAGCGGAGGGGGGGGCGATTCACCCCTCCACTTT.